This TCR beta chain was identified during a study of cytomegalovirus exposure and HLA in healthy donors. Study-level points and caveats: Most TCRs appeared rarely, but some public TCRs recurred in many donors. The study designated 150 to 200 TCR beta chains cytomegalovirus-associated. Previously analyzed data showed that most TCR beta V segments were productive at a frequency of about 87% or about 30%.

Germline assignment: CDR1 ENHRY and CDR2 SYGVKD. The CDR3 spans 15 residues. After removal of 4 bases from V and 6 bases from J, the junction contained 5 bases not matched to a gene. PCR employed 60 Vbeta and 13 Jbeta primers. Some clones are missing from TCRdb's copy, which holds only in-frame ones; the method was immunoSEQ multiplex PCR. The sample holds about 190,000 clones, 60% to 85% seen once. Comment on this clone: Its antigen is not known.

The J gene is TRBJ1-6, the V gene TRBV10-3; TRBD1 matches 8 bases. This receptor was taken from a woman aged 18-35 years in good health and CMV-seronegative. Material for sequencing was PBMCs. CDR3 loop: CAISAGQGGNSPLHF. The CDR3 DNA reads TGTGCCATCAGTGCAGGACAGGGTGGTAATTCACCCCTCCACTTT.